This T cell receptor beta chain was sequenced during a study of T cells in Graves' hyperthyroidism and ophthalmopathy. General study points: Most thyroid clonotypes expanded above 0.001 were also detected in blood.

A remark on this clonotype: Its target is not known. A read error may account for a junction end that differs from germline.

Diagnoses rested on clinical symptoms, serum thyroxine and TRAb, thyroid ultrasound and orbital computed tomography. Per the germline V gene, CDR1 is MDHEN and CDR2 is SYDVKM. The CDR3 is made up of 15 amino acids. What was amplified from RNA transcripts were TCR beta CDR3 regions. First-round RT-PCR with HTBI primers amplified the TCR CDR3 region. TCRdb fed the multiplex PCR reads into MiXCR, producing one record per CDR3 protein. There are 500,000 or so distinct CDR3 sequences in the sample; 15% to 20% occur only once, and approximately 30% lies in the top ten. The chain links TRBV28 to TRBJ2-7; 11 nucleotides line up with TRBD1. Sample: blood. The TCR was taken from a woman aged 25 to 39 with Graves' ophthalmopathy. The CDR3 DNA reads as TGTGCCAGCAGGTCTCCGGGACAGGGGGGGTACGGGCAGTACTTC. Translated, it gives CASRSPGQGGYGQYF.